The 17 T cell receptor beta chains below all came from one sample that was sequenced in a study of vaccination and CD4 T cells after COVID-19. Cultured CD4+ T cell DNA underwent sequencing with the Oncomine TCR Beta short-read assay. TCRdb analysed the PCR reads with MiXCR anew, one entry per CDR3 protein. The sample carries about 13,000 distinct CDR3 sequences, under 80% recorded once. Treatment defined: roughly nine-day PBMC culture with coronavirus spike peptide pools or control peptides (ViraFEST assay). The antigens of these receptors remain unknown. Sequenced input: CD4+ T cells from blood, cultured in vitro. The receptors originated from a human donor who had recovered from COVID-19.

This clonotype was counted between two and nine times. The V call is TRBV20-1, the J call TRBJ2-5; D might be TRBD1 (5 bases). Looked up from germline, CDR1 is DFQATT and CDR2 is SNEGSKA (reference sequence). The V end was cut by 1 base, the J end by 5 bases, with 14 bases between. The CDR3 has 14 amino acids. CDR3 sequence: CSARVWGQMETQYF. CDR3 coding DNA: TGCAGTGCTAGAGTGTGGGGCCAAATGGAGACCCAGTACTTC.

The chain joins TRBV20-1 to TRBJ2-7; 7 nucleotides line up with TRBD2. V shed 5 bases and J 5 bases; nucleotides not matched to a gene: 9. Germline assignment: CDR1 DFQATT and CDR2 SNEGSKA (reference sequence). The CDR3 length is 13 residues. The CDR3 DNA sequence: TGCAGTGCTGCTATTGGCGGGAGAGACGAGCAGTACTTC. It codes for CSAAIGGRDEQYF.

This chain uses TRBV4-1 with TRBJ2-1; TRBD2 matches at 10 bases. The V segment lost 0 bases and the J segment 2 bases; nucleotides outside the gene matches: 7. The CDR3 is 18 amino acids. Germline loops: CDR1 MGHRA, CDR2 YSYEKL. The DNA of the CDR3 is TGCGCCAGCAGCCAAGATCCGACTAGCGGGCGCCCCTACAATGAGCAGTTCTTC. Protein product: CASSQDPTSGRPYNEQFF.

The chain joins TRBV4-2 to TRBJ1-6; D possibly corresponds to TRBD1 (6 bases). CDR1 is LGHNA and CDR2 is YNFKEQ in the germline V gene. V lost 7 bases and J 9 bases, leaving 19 bases between the germline ends. The CDR3 loop spans 15 amino acids. The CDR3 DNA reads as TGTGCCAGCAATGTACAGGGCCCCGGGGGTTCACCCCTCCACTTT. Its translation: CASNVQGPGGSPLHF.

This chain uses TRBV28 with TRBJ2-3, with a weak D call TRBD2 (5 bases). The CDR3 is 15 amino acids. The germline V and J ends were trimmed by 8 bases and 3 bases, with 18 bases remaining between them. Germline lookup yields CDR1 MDHEN and CDR2 SYDVKM. CDR3 region: CASPPLATGTDTQYF. DNA for the CDR3: TGTGCCAGCCCCCCTTTGGCCACGGGAACAGATACGCAGTATTTT.

CDR3 sequence: CASSLVAGTSTDTQYF. CDR3 in DNA: TGTGCCAGCAGCTTAGTAGCGGGGACTAGCACAGATACGCAGTATTTT. This sequence joins TRBV7-9 and TRBJ2-3; 8 nucleotides match TRBD2. The germline gives CDR1 SEHNR, CDR2 FQNEAQ (reference sequence). Germline trimming cut 1 base from V and 0 bases from J; bases unmatched to any gene: 3. This CDR3 has 16 amino acids.

This clonotype was observed a single time. The rearrangement uses TRBV5-5 and TRBJ1-2; D gene ambiguous. Germline-derived CDR1 and CDR2 are SGHKS and YYEKEE (reference sequence). This CDR3 is 13 amino acids long. Trimming stripped 4 bases from V and 5 bases from J, with 12 bases between. The CDR3 sequence is CASSHGELYGYTF. The CDR3 DNA follows: TGTGCCAGCAGCCACGGGGAGCTTTATGGCTACACCTTC.

This clonotype was seen a few times. The chain links TRBV6-1 to TRBJ1-5, with D uncertain. Trimming removed 8 bases at V and 3 bases at J, with 14 bases between. CDR3 length: 14 residues. Germline values: CDR1 MNHNS, CDR2 SASEGT. CDR3 bases: TGTGCCAGCCAAGGCAGCGATCTCAATCAGCCCCAGCATTTT. Translating it yields CASQGSDLNQPQHF.

The V gene is TRBV19, the J gene TRBJ2-5; D is unclear. Germline CDR1 and CDR2: LNHDA and SQIVND (reference sequence). Trimming left V 3 bases short and J 3 bases short, with 8 bases between. The CDR3 extends over 13 amino acids. The DNA of the CDR3 is TGTGCCAGTAGTATTACCAGAAAAGAGACCCAGTACTTC. Its translation is CASSITRKETQYF.

The J gene is TRBJ1-2, the V gene TRBV5-8; perhaps TRBD1 as D (6 bases). Germline CDR1 and CDR2: SGHTS and YDEGEE. V lost 5 bases, J lost 3 bases, and 11 bases lay in between. This CDR3 comprises 13 residues. The DNA of the CDR3 is TGTGCCAGCAGAGAACAGGGTTACTATGGCTACACCTTC. Translating gives CASREQGYYGYTF.

This clonotype showed up just a few times. This chain uses TRBV6-1 with TRBJ1-1, with D perhaps matching TRBD1 (6 bases). The length of the CDR3 is 11 residues. Germline-derived CDR1 and CDR2 are MNHNS and SASEGT. The V end was cut by 6 bases, the J end by 10 bases, with 12 bases between. Here the CDR3 DNA reads TGTGCCAGCAGGGAGGGAGGGGGAGCTTTCTTT. Residues: CASREGGGAFF.

Only one count was recorded for this clonotype. J is TRBJ1-6 and V is TRBV7-2; maybe TRBD1 (5 bases). The CDR3 covers 17 residues. Per germline, CDR1 SGHTA and CDR2 FQGNSA. The V end lost 5 bases, the J end lost 1 base, and 15 bases lay between the germline ends. CDR3 nucleotide sequence: TGTGCCAGCAGCCCCGGTCAGGGTTTTTCCTATAATTCACCCCTCCACTTT. As protein: CASSPGQGFSYNSPLHF. Drawing the rest from reference TRBV7-2 and TRBJ1-6, the complete variable domain is GAGVSQSPSNKVTEKGKDVELRCDPISGHTALYWYRQSLGQGLEFLIYFQGNSAPDKSGLPSDRFSAERTGGSVSTLTIQRTQQEDSAVYLCASSPGQGFSYNSPLHFGNGTRLTVT.

The rearrangement uses TRBV7-6 and TRBJ1-1; D not certain. The CDR3 contains 14 residues. Germline loops: CDR1 SGHVS, CDR2 FNYEAQ. Trimming shortened V by 1 base and J by 1 base, and 7 bases separated the two germline ends. CDR3: CASSLVHGNTEAFF. The CDR3, as DNA: TGTGCCAGCAGCTTAGTGCATGGGAACACTGAAGCTTTCTTT.

The sample holds a few counts of this clonotype. The chain employs TRBV4-3 and TRBJ1-2; TRBD1 might be the D (5 bases). The V and J ends lost 4 bases and 7 bases respectively, with 13 bases between them. Germline-derived CDR1 and CDR2 are LGHNA and YSLEER. This CDR3 spans 13 amino acids. DNA of the CDR3: TGCGCCAGCAGCCCAGACGGGACTTCTGGCTACACCTTC. This codes for CASSPDGTSGYTF.

There are a few counts of this clonotype. CDR3: CASKGHTSGTRTQYF. In DNA, the CDR3 is TGTGCCAGCAAAGGACATACTAGCGGGACCCGGACCCAGTACTTC. The V and J genes are TRBV6-1 and TRBJ2-5, with 10 bases that match TRBD2. From germline, CDR1 is MNHNS and CDR2 SASEGT. The V and J ends lost 7 bases and 7 bases, in that order; junction bases with no gene match: 12. This CDR3 spans 15 amino acids.

V is TRBV27 and J is TRBJ1-2, with TRBD1 identical over 7 bases. The V segment lost 6 bases and the J segment 3 bases; nucleotides outside the gene matches: 7. Germline assignment: CDR1 MNHEY and CDR2 SMNVEV (reference sequence). The length of the CDR3 is 14 residues. CDR3 residues: CASRMTGQYYGYTF. CDR3 sequence (DNA): TGTGCCAGCAGAATGACAGGGCAATACTATGGCTACACCTTC.

The V gene is TRBV14, the J gene TRBJ2-7, with D possibly TRBD1 on 6 matching bases. V was clipped by 0 bases and J by 13 bases, with 16 bases between them. The CDR3 loop spans 13 amino acids. Germline-derived CDR1 and CDR2 are SGHDN and FVKESK. Here the CDR3 DNA reads TGTGCCAGCAGCCAAGATCTGAGAGACAGGAAATACTTC. This gives the protein CASSQDLRDRKYF.